This TCR beta chain was profiled in a study of naive and memory T cell subsets. V lost 7 bases to trimming and J lost 3 bases; unmatched junction nucleotides: 9. Germline assignment: CDR1 MDHEN and CDR2 SYDVKM. The CDR3 loop spans 14 amino acids. The library had UMIs added by 3' ligation of an oligonucleotide to TCR cDNA. Four PCR rounds used nested alpha and beta constant region primers plus the SP2 primer. Using its own MiXCR run on the 5' RACE reads, TCRdb lists one record per CDR3 protein. Of over 45,000 distinct CDR3 sequences in the sample, approximately 4.8% were seen once. This clonotype was counted at least ten times. The antigen is undetermined. Notes on the study in general: TCR transcript changes with activation or differentiation may affect this RNA method.

The chain links TRBV28 to TRBJ2-7, with 7 positions matching TRBD1. This receptor was identified in a female donor in good health. For the CDR3, the DNA is TGTGCCAGCACCACTACCCGGGACAGCTACGAGCAGTACTTC. Translated: CASTTTRDSYEQYF.